A selection of T cell receptor beta chains follows, all from one sample in a study of T cell responses to AZD1222 COVID-19 vaccine. The protocol was immunoSEQ multiplex PCR, while the TCRdb copy is restricted to in-frame clones and leaves out a portion. The sample yields about 70,000 clones, about 85% seen once. The specimen comprised peripheral blood, sampled on day 0 of AZD1222 vaccination. These receptors all stem from an adult in good health. CDR3s include the opening cysteine and the closing phenylalanine or tryptophan. Fields, in order: V gene, D gene, J gene, clone size, CDR3 protein, CDR3 DNA. D genes are given only for firm matches. Clone sizes are given selectively: once, few, many, or a class where the clone is expanded.

TRBV6-5,NA,TRBJ1-3,NA,CASTSRGFSGNTIYF,TGTGCCAGCACTTCGCGGGGGTTTTCTGGAAACACCATATATTTT
TRBV30,TRBD2,TRBJ2-1,NA,CAWSGVGGRYNEQFF,TGTGCCTGGAGTGGGGTGGGAGGGCGATACAATGAGCAGTTCTTC
TRBV5-5,NA,TRBJ1-5,NA,CASSLAQFNQPQHF,TGTGCCAGCAGCTTAGCACAGTTCAATCAGCCCCAGCATTTT
TRBV27,NA,TRBJ2-7,NA,CASSLSVPRTNYEQYF,TGTGCCAGCAGTTTATCGGTCCCCAGAACAAACTACGAGCAGTACTTC
TRBV25-1,NA,TRBJ1-2,NA,CASRREDGNYGYTF,TGTGCCAGCAGGAGGGAAGACGGAAACTATGGCTACACCTTC
TRBV9,TRBD2,TRBJ2-3,NA,CASSDRMTSGADTQYF,TGTGCCAGCAGCGATAGGATGACTAGCGGTGCAGATACGCAGTATTTT
TRBV7-2,NA,TRBJ1-4,NA,CASSLRGASEKLFF,TGTGCCAGCAGCTTACGGGGGGCTTCTGAAAAACTGTTTTTT
TRBV10-3,TRBD1,TRBJ1-2,once,CAISSDRELDGYTF,TGTGCCATCAGTTCGGACAGGGAGCTCGATGGCTACACCTTC
TRBV29-1,NA,TRBJ2-7,NA,CSVGTNVRGEQYF,TGCAGCGTTGGGACTAACGTACGGGGGGAGCAGTACTTC
TRBV28,TRBD1,TRBJ1-3,NA,CASSAGTGDGNTIYF,TGTGCCAGCAGTGCTGGGACAGGGGACGGAAACACCATATATTTT
TRBV14,NA,TRBJ1-1,NA,CASSHPGKRTEAFF,TGTGCCAGCAGCCACCCAGGGAAGAGAACTGAAGCTTTCTTT
TRBV19,NA,TRBJ1-6,NA,CASNLGGSPLHF,TGTGCCAGTAACCTCGGCGGGTCACCCCTCCACTTT
TRBV4-2,TRBD2,TRBJ2-2,NA,CASSQDLLAGVFTGELFF,TGTGCCAGCAGCCAAGATCTGCTAGCGGGGGTTTTCACCGGGGAGCTGTTTTTT
TRBV5-1,TRBD1,TRBJ1-1,NA,CASSPYQTGGETEAFF,TGCGCCAGCAGCCCTTACCAGACAGGGGGCGAAACTGAAGCTTTCTTT
TRBV6-2/TRBV6-3,TRBD1,TRBJ1-1,NA,CASTPGQGDTEAFF,TGTGCCAGCACCCCGGGGCAGGGGGACACTGAAGCTTTCTTT
TRBV21-1,NA,TRBJ2-3,NA,CASSSHRDRRADTQYF,TGTGCCAGCAGCAGCCACCGGGACCGCAGGGCAGATACGCAGTATTTT
TRBV19,NA,TRBJ1-2,NA,CASSILPTDPRYGYTF,TGTGCCAGTAGTATATTGCCCACCGACCCTCGGTATGGCTACACCTTC
TRBV10-1,NA,TRBJ1-1,NA,CASSDDGTVNTEAFF,TGCGCCAGCAGTGATGATGGGACGGTTAACACTGAAGCTTTCTTT
TRBV29-1,NA,TRBJ1-2,NA,CSVVGAEINYGYTF,TGCAGCGTTGTAGGGGCCGAAATTAACTATGGCTACACCTTC
TRBV29-1,NA,TRBJ2-2,NA,CSVDSGTGELFF,TGCAGCGTCGACAGTGGGACCGGGGAGCTGTTTTTT
TRBV9,NA,TRBJ1-2,NA,CASSPGGWGYTF,TGTGCCAGCAGCCCCGGGGGGTGGGGCTACACCTTC
TRBV29-1,NA,TRBJ1-1,NA,CSGGSGTMIKDTEAFF,TGCAGCGGGGGTTCCGGGACAATGATAAAGGACACTGAAGCTTTCTTT
TRBV11-2,NA,TRBJ2-7,NA,CASSLLADEQYF,TGTGCCAGCAGCTTATTGGCGGATGAGCAGTACTTC
TRBV6-5,TRBD1,TRBJ1-4,NA,CASSYDHDRVNEKLFF,TGTGCCAGCAGTTACGACCATGACAGGGTTAATGAAAAACTGTTTTTT
TRBV10-3,TRBD2,TRBJ2-3,NA,CAISGRPGLAGARGTDTQYF,TGTGCCATCAGCGGGAGGCCCGGACTAGCGGGAGCCCGTGGGACAGATACGCAGTATTTT
TRBV28,TRBD1,TRBJ1-4,NA,CASTAGVGTGDEKLFF,TGTGCCAGCACCGCAGGTGTGGGGACAGGGGACGAAAAACTGTTTTTT
TRBV7-8,NA,TRBJ2-3,NA,CASSLGGEDTQYF,TGTGCCAGCAGCTTAGGAGGGGAGGATACGCAGTATTTT
TRBV7-9,NA,TRBJ1-2,NA,CASIGAGQPYNYGYTF,TGTGCCAGCATCGGGGCGGGGCAGCCCTATAACTATGGCTACACCTTC
TRBV29-1,NA,TRBJ1-2,NA,CSAGELVNYGYTF,TGCAGCGCGGGGGAATTGGTGAACTATGGCTACACCTTC
TRBV5-1,TRBD2,TRBJ2-7,NA,CASSGRTSGSGAYEQYF,TGCGCCAGCAGCGGAAGGACTAGCGGGAGTGGGGCCTACGAGCAGTACTTC
TRBV19,TRBD1,TRBJ2-2,NA,CASSIEPGQAVTGELFF,TGTGCCAGTAGTATAGAGCCGGGACAGGCTGTGACCGGGGAGCTGTTTTTT
TRBV29-1,NA,TRBJ1-1,NA,CSVPTQISRMGENTEAFF,TGCAGCGTCCCCACGCAGATATCAAGAATGGGCGAGAACACTGAAGCTTTCTTT
TRBV3-1/TRBV3-2,NA,TRBJ2-3,NA,CASSQDLREGDTQYF,TGTGCCAGCAGCCAAGATCTGCGGGAAGGAGATACGCAGTATTTT
TRBV2,TRBD2,TRBJ2-7,NA,CASGGGVREQYF,TGTGCCAGCGGGGGAGGGGTTCGCGAGCAGTACTTC
TRBV30,TRBD1,TRBJ1-2,few,CAWEAGGRYSAFGYTF,TGTGCCTGGGAGGCAGGGGGCCGTTATAGCGCTTTTGGCTACACCTTC
TRBV18,NA,TRBJ1-1,NA,CASSPISGQNTEAFF,TGTGCCAGCTCACCAATTTCGGGGCAGAACACTGAAGCTTTCTTT
TRBV9,TRBD1,TRBJ1-2,few,CASSVGQGEYGYTF,TGTGCCAGCAGCGTAGGACAGGGAGAGTATGGCTACACCTTC
TRBV5-6,TRBD1,TRBJ1-6,NA,CASTTWRDRRNSPLHF,TGTGCCAGCACCACTTGGAGGGACAGGCGTAATTCACCCCTCCACTTT
TRBV6-6,NA,TRBJ2-5,NA,CASSYGWGEPQETQYF,TGTGCCAGCAGTTACGGTTGGGGGGAGCCGCAAGAGACCCAGTACTTC
TRBV25-1,NA,TRBJ2-7,NA,CASSEYYEQYF,TGTGCCAGCAGTGAATATTACGAGCAGTACTTC